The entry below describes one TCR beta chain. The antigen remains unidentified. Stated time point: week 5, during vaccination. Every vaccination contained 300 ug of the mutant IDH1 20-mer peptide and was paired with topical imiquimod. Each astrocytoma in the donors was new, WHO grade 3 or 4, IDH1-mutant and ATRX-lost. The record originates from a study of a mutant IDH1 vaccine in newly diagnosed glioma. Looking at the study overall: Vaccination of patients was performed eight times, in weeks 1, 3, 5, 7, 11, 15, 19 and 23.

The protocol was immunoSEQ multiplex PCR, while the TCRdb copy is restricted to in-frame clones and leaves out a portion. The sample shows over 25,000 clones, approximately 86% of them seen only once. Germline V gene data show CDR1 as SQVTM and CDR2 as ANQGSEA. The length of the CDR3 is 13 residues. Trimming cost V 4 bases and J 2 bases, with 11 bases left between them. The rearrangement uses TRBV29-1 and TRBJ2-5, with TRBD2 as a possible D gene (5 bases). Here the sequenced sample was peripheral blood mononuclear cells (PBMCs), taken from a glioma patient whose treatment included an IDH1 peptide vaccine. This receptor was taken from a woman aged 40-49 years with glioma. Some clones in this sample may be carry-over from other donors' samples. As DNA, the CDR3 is TGCAGCGTTGGTATGCAGCGGCAAGAGACCCAGTACTTC. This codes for CSVGMQRQETQYF. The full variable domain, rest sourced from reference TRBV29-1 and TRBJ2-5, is SAVISQKPSRDICQRGTSLTIQCQVDSQVTMMFWYRQQPGQSLTLIATANQGSEATYESGFVIDKFPISRPNLTFSTLTVSNMSPEDSSIYLCSVGMQRQETQYFGPGTRLLVL.